This entry lists 2 T cell receptor beta chains sequenced from one sample in a study of blood T cell repertoires in COVID-19. Using immunoSEQ multiplex PCR, the repertoire was profiled, and TCRdb retains in-frame clones only, with some absent. Of about 210,000 clones listed, approximately 86% were seen once; the top ten hold 10%. The sequenced material came from PBMCs or T cells enriched from blood (not recorded which). The receptors stem from a man aged 18 to 29 with acute COVID-19.

This sequence joins TRBV25-1 and TRBJ2-7; D unresolved. From germline, CDR1 is MGHDK and CDR2 SYGVNS. The V end lost 4 bases, the J end lost 4 bases, and 20 bases lay between the germline ends. The CDR3 consists of 16 residues. CDR3 coding DNA: TGTGCCAGCAGTGTCCAGAATCTTGGAGCCGGATACGAGCAGTACTTC. It is translated as CASSVQNLGAGYEQYF.

In its sample, this clone was seen once. V usage is TRBV19 and J usage is TRBJ2-7; TRBD2 might be the D (6 bases). CDR1 is LNHDA and CDR2 is SQIVND in the germline V gene (reference sequence). CDR3 length: 14 residues. V was pared by 7 bases and J by 0 bases, with 13 bases between. CDR3 sequence: CASMGGAASYEQYF. Here the CDR3 DNA reads TGTGCCAGTATGGGCGGGGCCGCCTCCTACGAGCAGTACTTC.